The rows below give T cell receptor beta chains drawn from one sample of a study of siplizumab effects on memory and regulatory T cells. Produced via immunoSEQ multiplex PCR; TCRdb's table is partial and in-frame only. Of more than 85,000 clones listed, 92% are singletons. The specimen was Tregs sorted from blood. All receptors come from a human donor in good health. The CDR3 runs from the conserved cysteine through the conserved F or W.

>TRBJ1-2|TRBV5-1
CASSFKDRNYGYTF
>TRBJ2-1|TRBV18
CASSPYFPYNEQFF
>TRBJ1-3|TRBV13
CASSLTGRNTIYF
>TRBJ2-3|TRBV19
CASSGLLAGADTQYF
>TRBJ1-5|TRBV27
CASSLFSVVRGGNQPQHF
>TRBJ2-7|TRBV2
CASADWGSTAF
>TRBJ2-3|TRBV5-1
CASGGTSGSADTQYF
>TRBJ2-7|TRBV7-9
CASSSGTYYEQYF
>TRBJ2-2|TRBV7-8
CASSLLRSGMYTGELFF
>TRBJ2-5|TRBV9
CASSPTPEETQYF
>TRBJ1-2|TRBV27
CASSLSRGFGYGYTF
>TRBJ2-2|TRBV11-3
CASSFPGGTTGELFF
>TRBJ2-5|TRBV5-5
CASNRDGSLKETQYF
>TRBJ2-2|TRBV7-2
CASSFSANTGELFF
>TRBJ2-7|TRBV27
CASSLGTSVVYEQYF